The present T cell receptor (beta chain) was sequenced within a study of naive and memory T cell subsets. Study-wide findings and caveats: Clonotypes here are unpaired alpha or beta chain sequences. Over 95% of naive TCR sequences appeared only once after error correction, unlike memory subsets. Gini index rose across naive, CM, EM and EMRA in CD4 and CD8.

CMV status came from CD4+ IFNgamma after overnight CMV lysate stimulation. An equimolar mix of two oligonucleotides served as the beta constant-region primer for TRBC1 and TRBC2. TCRdb called the UMI-ligation and nested PCR reads again in MiXCR, with one record for every CDR3 protein. This table holds approximately 140,000 distinct CDR3 sequences, around 15% found once. This clonotype was seen only a few times. The target antigen is unknown. V lost 6 bases, J lost 7 bases, and 23 bases lay in between. CDR3 length equals 16 residues. The origin of this receptor is a human donor in good health. The specimen was naive CD4+ T cells from blood. The chain carries TRBV12-3 or TRBV12-4 and TRBJ2-3, with a weak D call TRBD2 (5 bases). The CDR3 region is CASSTLLGGRINTQYF. CDR3 in DNA: TGTGCCAGCAGCACCCTACTAGGAGGCCGCATTAATACGCAGTATTTT.